This T cell receptor (beta chain) comes out of a study of shared clonotypes between healthy human individuals. Donors were Caucasian adults residing in Nashville, Tennessee, USA. Losses at the gene ends were 5 bases for V and 9 bases for J; bases not matched to a gene: 4. In germline, CDR1 is MNHEY, CDR2 SVGAGI. The CDR3 runs 11 residues. Generated by immunoSEQ multiplex PCR, the TCRdb table keeps only in-frame clones and is missing some. The sample has about 600,000 clones, 97% seen once; the top ten hold roughly 0.055%. Sequencing used naive CD4+ T cells sorted from blood. The subset: CD45RA+ positively selected. The rearrangement links TRBV6-5 to TRBJ2-7, with 7 bases identical to TRBD1. The receptor was derived from a woman aged 25 to 39 in good health. CDR3 DNA sequence: TGTGCCAGCAGTCCCGGGACAGTGCAGTACTTC. It yields the protein CASSPGTVQYF.